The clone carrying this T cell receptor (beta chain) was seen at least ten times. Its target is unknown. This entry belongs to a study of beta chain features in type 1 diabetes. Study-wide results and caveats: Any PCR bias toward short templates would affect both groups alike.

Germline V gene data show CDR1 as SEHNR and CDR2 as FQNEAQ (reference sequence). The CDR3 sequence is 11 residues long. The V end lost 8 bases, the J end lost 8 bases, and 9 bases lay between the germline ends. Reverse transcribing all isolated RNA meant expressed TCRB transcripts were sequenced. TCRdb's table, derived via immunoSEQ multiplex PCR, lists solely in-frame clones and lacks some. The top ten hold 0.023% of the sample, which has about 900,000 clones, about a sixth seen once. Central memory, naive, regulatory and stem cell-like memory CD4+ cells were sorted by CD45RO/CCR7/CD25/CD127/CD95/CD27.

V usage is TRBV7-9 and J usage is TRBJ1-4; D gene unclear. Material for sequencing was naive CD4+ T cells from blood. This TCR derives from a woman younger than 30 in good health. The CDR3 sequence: CASAKAEKLFF. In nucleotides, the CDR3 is TGTGCCAGCGCCAAAGCGGAAAAACTGTTTTTT.